Described below is a single T cell receptor (beta chain) sequence and its context. The read falls 3 residues short of the CDR3 end, and the missing part is taken from the germline J gene. This record belongs to a study of T cells in women clearing cervical HPV infection. About the study: For cases, blood was sampled a median around 150 days after lesion detection, interquartile range roughly 90 to 230 days.

The repertoire was sequenced with immunoSEQ multiplex PCR; TCRdb's copy has only in-frame clones and lacks some. This listing includes about 22,000 clones. The CDR3 runs 17 residues. CDR1 is SQVTM and CDR2 is ANQGSEA in the germline V gene. Dot-blot hybridization genotyped cervical HPV amplified with MY09/MY11 PCR. The sequence derives from a woman aged 18 to 75 with a cervical HPV16 infection that either progressed to CIN3+ or cleared (not recorded which). This chain connects TRBV29-1 to TRBJ2-3, with TRBD2 identical over 15 bases. Sequenced input: blood buffy coat. CDR3 sequence reads: CSVETGGLAGGQETQYF. CDR3 bases read: TGCAGCGTTGAAACCGGGGGACTAGCGGGAGGTCAAGAGACG.